This is a list of T cell receptor beta chains from one sample in a study of metastatic and nonmetastatic thyroid tumors. Via MiXCR, TCRdb re-called the PCR reads. The data hold 25,000 to 30,000 clones, with around a sixth observed a single time. Sequenced: blood. These receptors came from a male donor with papillary thyroid cancer or a benign thyroid nodule (not recorded which). Some clones in this sample may be carry-over from other donors' samples. Each CDR3 is given with its conserved first and last residue. Fields, in order: J gene, clone size, V gene, CDR3 protein. Some rows mark clone size as missing; the rest say once, few, many or name a class of expanded clone.

J: TRBJ1-2; size: many; V: TRBV5-1; CDR3: CASRERSNYGYTF
J: TRBJ2-3; size: many; V: TRBV6-2/TRBV6-3; CDR3: CASSWRETDTQYF
J: TRBJ2-1; size: many; V: TRBV5-1; CDR3: CASSTGLAGRNEQFF
J: TRBJ2-7; size: few; V: TRBV20-1; CDR3: CSADMTSGSEQYF
J: TRBJ1-2; size: NA; V: TRBV5-1; CDR3: CASSLGFYGYTF
J: TRBJ2-7; size: many; V: TRBV5-4; CDR3: CASSFSGRSYEQYF
J: TRBJ2-6; size: many; V: TRBV12-3/TRBV12-4; CDR3: CASSFSHPVSGANVLTF
J: TRBJ2-1; size: NA; V: TRBV24-1; CDR3: CATSDPGGGGSHNEQFF
J: TRBJ2-7; size: NA; V: TRBV11-2; CDR3: CASSLERTSGENSYEQYF
J: TRBJ1-4; size: many; V: TRBV28; CDR3: CASSLPQTNEKLFF
J: TRBJ1-1; size: NA; V: TRBV20-1; CDR3: CSASRALGTGNTEAFF
J: TRBJ1-5; size: many; V: TRBV20-1; CDR3: CSASGARDSNQPQHF
J: TRBJ2-3; size: many; V: TRBV28; CDR3: CASSFLPSGRAGRVATQYF
J: TRBJ2-7; size: few; V: TRBV28; CDR3: CATTWDVSYEQYF
J: TRBJ2-7; size: many; V: TRBV7-9; CDR3: CASSPSRVYEQYF
J: TRBJ1-2; size: many; V: TRBV28; CDR3: CASSNTGTDYGYTF
J: TRBJ2-1; size: NA; V: TRBV20-1; CDR3: CSALTDKRGNEQFF
J: TRBJ2-7; size: few; V: TRBV28; CDR3: CASTPPGQGYEQYF
J: TRBJ1-1; size: once; V: TRBV11-2; CDR3: CASSSFYRHGAESFF
J: TRBJ2-7; size: medium-sized; V: TRBV4-1; CDR3: CASSQESGLASYEQYF
J: TRBJ2-3; size: NA; V: TRBV20-1; CDR3: CSANPRDIITDTQYF
J: TRBJ2-7; size: few; V: TRBV7-2; CDR3: CAISLAGSPARQQYF
J: TRBJ2-2; size: many; V: TRBV5-1; CDR3: CASSLEAVGELFF
J: TRBJ2-3; size: many; V: TRBV11-2; CDR3: CASSLEPDSLTDTQYF
J: TRBJ1-2; size: many; V: TRBV24-1; CDR3: CATSDPGSWGYTF
J: TRBJ1-1; size: NA; V: TRBV11-1; CDR3: CASSRGTENTEAFF
J: TRBJ2-7; size: many; V: TRBV19; CDR3: CASSNPWVGPEQYF
J: TRBJ2-7; size: medium-sized; V: TRBV6-1; CDR3: CASSDRTSSGEQYF
J: TRBJ2-1; size: many; V: TRBV20-1; CDR3: CSRGSGSADEQFF